This is a list of T cell receptor beta chains from one sample in a study of CD8 T cells in ankylosing spondylitis. One entry per CDR3 protein results from TCRdb running MiXCR on the 5' RACE reads. The table shows a few hundred thousand distinct CDR3 sequences, with 17% occurring only once. The sample consisted of blood, either unsorted or a sorted T cell fraction (not recorded which). All receptors come from a male donor with ankylosing spondylitis. Both conserved end residues are part of each CDR3. A D gene is named only where the DNA matches it firmly. Size tells how often a clone was seen (once, few, many) or the class of an expanded clone, and some rows leave it out.

abundance	j_gene	v_gene	d_gene	CDR3nt	CDR3aa
.	TRBJ2-1	TRBV24-1	.	TGTGCCACCAGTGATCCTTCAGGTTTTAGTGGTGAGCAGTTCTTC	CATSDPSGFSGEQFF
.	TRBJ2-7	TRBV14	.	TGTGCCAGCAGCCAAGCCAATACCCAGTTCGACGAGCAGTACTTC	CASSQANTQFDEQYF
.	TRBJ2-5	TRBV2	.	TGTGCCAGCAGCTACGACGACATGGAGACCCAGTACTTC	CASSYDDMETQYF
.	TRBJ2-3	TRBV20-1	TRBD1	TGCAGTGCCCGGGACAGGGGGCGCGGAGATACGCAGTATTTT	CSARDRGRGDTQYF
many	TRBJ1-5	TRBV12-3/TRBV12-4	.	TGTGCCAGCAATGGGTCCCCCAATCAGCCCCAGCATTTT	CASNGSPNQPQHF
few	TRBJ2-6	TRBV9	.	TGTGCCAGCAGCGTAGTCAGGGCTGGGGCCAACGTCCTGACTTTC	CASSVVRAGANVLTF
.	TRBJ2-1	TRBV6-1	.	TGTGCCAGCAGCGTGGGACCCCCGGCGGAGCAGTTCTTC	CASSVGPPAEQFF
few	TRBJ1-5	TRBV20-1	TRBD1	TGCAGTGCTGGGGACAGCCAAACGATGAATCAGCCCCAGCATTTT	CSAGDSQTMNQPQHF
few	TRBJ1-1	TRBV3-1	TRBD1	TGTGCCAGCAGCAGGGCAGGGGGCGCAACCGGAGATGGGGCTTTCTTT	CASSRAGGATGDGAFF
.	TRBJ1-2	TRBV3-1	.	TGTGCCAGCAGCTACCAGAAATACTATGGCTACACCTTC	CASSYQKYYGYTF
many	TRBJ2-3	TRBV24-1	TRBD1	TGTGCCACCAGTGATCCCGGGACAGGGTACACAGATACGCAGTATTTT	CATSDPGTGYTDTQYF
few	TRBJ2-5	TRBV7-3	TRBD2	TGTGCCAGCAGCCTCGGACTAGCGGGGGGCTCTCGAGAGACCCAGTACTTC	CASSLGLAGGSRETQYF
.	TRBJ2-7	TRBV5-1	TRBD1	TGCGCCAGCAGCTTGGCCGGGACAGGGGGCTTGGTCGAGCAGTACTTC	CASSLAGTGGLVEQYF
.	TRBJ2-2	TRBV18	TRBD2	TGTGCCAGCTCACCAGGACTAGCGGTGAACACCGGGGAGCTGTTTTTT	CASSPGLAVNTGELFF
.	TRBJ1-1	TRBV7-2	.	TGTGCCAGCAGCTTGAGACAGACGACGATCGTTTTCTTT	CASSLRQTTIVFF
.	TRBJ2-7	TRBV5-4	.	TGTGCCAGCAGTTTGGTCACTCCCGGGCCCTACGAGCAGTACTTC	CASSLVTPGPYEQYF
few	TRBJ1-1	TRBV20-1	.	TGCAGTGCTAGAGACGTTTCCGGTCGGTCGAGGAACACTGAAGCTTTCTTT	CSARDVSGRSRNTEAFF
.	TRBJ2-1	TRBV29-1	.	TGCAGCGCCACCAACCCAAGCAATGAGCAGTTCTTC	CSATNPSNEQFF
few	TRBJ2-1	TRBV28	.	TGTGCCAGCATCGGGGCGGCCTTGTATGAGCAGTTCTTC	CASIGAALYEQFF
.	TRBJ1-1	TRBV12-3/TRBV12-4	.	TGTGCCAGCAGTTCATCCGGGACTAAGAGGGGCACTGAAGCTTTCTTT	CASSSSGTKRGTEAFF
few	TRBJ1-5	TRBV28	TRBD1	TGTGCCAGCACCCGGGACAGGGGTAATCAGCCCCAGCATTTT	CASTRDRGNQPQHF
few	TRBJ2-7	TRBV5-1	.	TGCGCCAGCAGCTTGAGTGGCGGGATGAGCAACGAGCAGTACTTC	CASSLSGGMSNEQYF
many	TRBJ2-1	TRBV5-1	TRBD2	TGCGCCAGCAGCCTCGCGGGAGGGCCCCATGAGCAGTTCTTC	CASSLAGGPHEQFF
once	TRBJ2-2	TRBV14	.	TGTGCCAGCAGCCAATCCACTAGCTCCGGGGAGCTGTTTTTT	CASSQSTSSGELFF
.	TRBJ2-7	TRBV23-1	TRBD1	TGCGCCAGCAGTCCACCCCTGACAGGGGAACACGAGCAGTACTTC	CASSPPLTGEHEQYF
.	TRBJ1-3	TRBV6-5	.	TGTGCCAGCAGTTACTCGGCAGGGAACCCTGGAAACACCATATATTTT	CASSYSAGNPGNTIYF
.	TRBJ2-7	TRBV7-2	.	TGTGCCAGCAGCGCCCATTACAAAAACTACGAGCAGTACTTC	CASSAHYKNYEQYF
many	TRBJ1-2	TRBV29-1	TRBD1	TGCAGCGTTGAGAACAGGGGGGGTAACTATGGCTACACCTTC	CSVENRGGNYGYTF
.	TRBJ2-6	TRBV2	.	TGTGCCAGCAGTGACATAAGATCTGGGGCCAACGTCCTGACTTTC	CASSDIRSGANVLTF
.	TRBJ2-2	TRBV11-1	.	TGTGCCAGCAGCCCTTTACGAGGGCAGGTGAATAGCGGTAACACCGGGGAGCTGTTTTTT	CASSPLRGQVNSGNTGELFF
few	TRBJ2-7	TRBV6-5	TRBD1	TGTGCCAGCAGTTACTCGGGACAGGGGTCCGGGGTTAACTTC	CASSYSGQGSGVNF
once	TRBJ2-7	TRBV19	.	TGTGCCAGTAGGGGGACATTTACGGAGCAGTACTTC	CASRGTFTEQYF
few	TRBJ2-5	TRBV27	TRBD2	TGTGCCAGCAGTCCCGAGCCTAGCGGGAGGAGAGAGACCCAGTACTTC	CASSPEPSGRRETQYF
once	TRBJ2-7	TRBV3-1	.	TGTGCCAGCAGCCAAGATCGCCTAGCGAGGTACGAGCAGTACTTC	CASSQDRLARYEQYF
few	TRBJ2-7	TRBV3-1	.	TGTGCCAGCAGCCAAGGGACTACCACTGGGAGGGAGCAGTACTTC	CASSQGTTTGREQYF
.	TRBJ2-2	TRBV7-9	TRBD2	TGTGCCAGCAGCCCTGAGACTAGCCCAACCGGGGAGCTGTTTTTT	CASSPETSPTGELFF
.	TRBJ1-1	TRBV5-1	.	TGCGCCAGTAGCGGGGGGGGGATCCACACTGAAGCTTTCTTT	CASSGGGIHTEAFF
few	TRBJ2-5	TRBV5-1	.	TGCGCCAGCAGCTTGGGTAGCAGACGAGAAGAGACCCAGTACTTC	CASSLGSRREETQYF
few	TRBJ2-2	TRBV6-1	.	TGTGCCAGCAGTGAAGCGTCAGGGGCACTTAACACCGGGGAGCTGTTTTTT	CASSEASGALNTGELFF
few	TRBJ2-5	TRBV6-5	.	TGTGCCAGCAGTTACGGGGCAGCCCGATCTGCCCAGTACTTC	CASSYGAARSAQYF
many	TRBJ2-4	TRBV6-1	TRBD2	TGTGCCAGCAGACTAGCGGGGGAAAACATTCAGTACTTC	CASRLAGENIQYF
.	TRBJ1-1	TRBV20-1	.	TGCAGTGCTATGCCGGGGTCGGGAACTGAAGCTTTCTTT	CSAMPGSGTEAFF
.	TRBJ2-7	TRBV12-5	TRBD1	TGTGCTAGTGGTTTGGGCACGTGGGACACTACAACAGGGGAGAACTACGAGCAGTACTTC	CASGLGTWDTTTGENYEQYF
many	TRBJ2-1	TRBV12-3/TRBV12-4	.	TGTGCCAGCAGTCGAAAAAATGAGCAGTTCTTC	CASSRKNEQFF
.	TRBJ1-2	TRBV2	.	TGTGCCAGCATGCAACGGGGCAGGGCAAACTATGGCTACACCTTC	CASMQRGRANYGYTF
.	TRBJ2-7	TRBV7-2	.	TGTGCCAGCAGCTCCAGGACGAGAGCCTACGAGCAGTACTTC	CASSSRTRAYEQYF
many	TRBJ2-3	TRBV20-1	TRBD1	TGCAGTGCTAGAGATCTGGGGAAACAGGGGGGCACAGATACGCAGTATTTT	CSARDLGKQGGTDTQYF
few	TRBJ2-1	TRBV7-3	.	TGTGCCAGCAGCCGCGGGACGGTCTCCTACAATGAGCAGTTCTTC	CASSRGTVSYNEQFF
.	TRBJ2-5	TRBV11-1	TRBD2	TGTGCCAGCAGCTTAGGGTTGGAGTTCAGCGGGGGTCAAGAGACCCAGTACTTC	CASSLGLEFSGGQETQYF
many	TRBJ1-1	TRBV6-1	.	TGTGCCAGCAGTGTAACGGGGCTTGGGAACACTGAAGCTTTCTTT	CASSVTGLGNTEAFF